The 2 T cell receptor beta chains below all came from one sample that was sequenced in a study of T cell responses to AZD1222 COVID-19 vaccine. Profiling relied on immunoSEQ multiplex PCR, and the TCRdb table lists in-frame clones only, not all of them. The profile covers about 160,000 clones, with 88% appearing a single time and 4% to 4.5% taken by the ten largest. The sample consisted of peripheral blood, taken 28 days after the second AZD1222 dose. The receptor set was obtained from an adult who received the AZD1222 COVID-19 vaccine.

The CDR3 sequence is CASSSKPANTEAFF. The CDR3 bases are TGTGCCAGCAGCTCCAAGCCGGCGAACACTGAAGCTTTCTTT. The J gene is TRBJ1-1, the V gene TRBV14, with D uncertain. Germline V gene lookup returns CDR1 SGHDN and CDR2 FVKESK. Trimming removed 5 bases at V and 1 base at J, with 11 bases between. The CDR3 totals 14 residues. Drawing the rest from reference TRBV14 and TRBJ1-1, the complete variable domain is EAGVTQFPSHSVIEKGQTVTLRCDPISGHDNLYWYRRVMGKEIKFLLHFVKESKQDESGMPNNRFLAERTGGTYSTLKVQPAELEDSGVYFCASSSKPANTEAFFGQGTRLTVV.

The chain employs TRBV6-5 and TRBJ1-5, with D unclear. The germline V gene has CDR1 MNHEY and CDR2 SVGAGI. V lost 6 bases and J lost 5, with 11 bases in between. The CDR3 sequence is 13 residues long. The CDR3 loop is CASSSGWDQPQHF. The CDR3 DNA reads TGTGCCAGCAGCTCGGGGTGGGATCAGCCCCAGCATTTT.